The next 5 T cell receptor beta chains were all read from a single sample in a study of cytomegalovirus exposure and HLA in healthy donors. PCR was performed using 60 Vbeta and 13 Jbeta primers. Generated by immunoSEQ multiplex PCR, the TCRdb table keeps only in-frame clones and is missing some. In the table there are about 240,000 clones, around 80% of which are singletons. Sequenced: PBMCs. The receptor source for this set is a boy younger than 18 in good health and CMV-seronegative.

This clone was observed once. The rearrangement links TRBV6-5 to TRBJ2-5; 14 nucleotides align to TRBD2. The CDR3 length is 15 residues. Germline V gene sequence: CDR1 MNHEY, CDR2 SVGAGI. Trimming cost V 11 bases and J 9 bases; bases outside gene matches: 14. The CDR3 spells CAAARTSGGLAAQYF. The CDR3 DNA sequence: TGTGCCGCAGCACGGACTAGCGGGGGGTTAGCGGCCCAGTACTTC.

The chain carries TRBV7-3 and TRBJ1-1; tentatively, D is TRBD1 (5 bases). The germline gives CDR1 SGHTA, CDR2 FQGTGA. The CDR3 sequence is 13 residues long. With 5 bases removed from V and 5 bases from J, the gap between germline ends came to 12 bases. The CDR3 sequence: CASSPAGRTEAFF. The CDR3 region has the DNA TGTGCCAGCAGCCCCGCAGGGAGGACTGAAGCTTTCTTT.

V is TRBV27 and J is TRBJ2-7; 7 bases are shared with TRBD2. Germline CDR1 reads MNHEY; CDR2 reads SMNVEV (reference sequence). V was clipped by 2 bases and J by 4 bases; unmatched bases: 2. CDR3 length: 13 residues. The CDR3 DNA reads TGTGCCAGCAGTTTACTAGCGGAGTACGAGCAGTACTTC. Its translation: CASSLLAEYEQYF.

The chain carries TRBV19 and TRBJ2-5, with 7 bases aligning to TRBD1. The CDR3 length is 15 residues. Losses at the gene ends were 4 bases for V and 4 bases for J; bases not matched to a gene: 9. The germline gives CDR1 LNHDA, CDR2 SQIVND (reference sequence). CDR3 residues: CASSTPGQFGETQYF. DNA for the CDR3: TGTGCCAGTAGTACACCGGGACAGTTTGGAGAGACCCAGTACTTC. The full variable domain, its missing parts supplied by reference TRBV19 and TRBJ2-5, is DGGITQSPKYLFRKEGQNVTLSCEQNLNHDAMYWYRQDPGQGLRLIYYSQIVNDFQKGDIAEGYSVSREKKESFPLTVTSAQKNPTAFYLCASSTPGQFGETQYFGPGTRLLVL.

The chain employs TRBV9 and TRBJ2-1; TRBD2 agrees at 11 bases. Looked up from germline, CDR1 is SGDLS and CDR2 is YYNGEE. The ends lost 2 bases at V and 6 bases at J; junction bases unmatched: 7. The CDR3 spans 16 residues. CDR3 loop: CASSVDSGGAANEQFF. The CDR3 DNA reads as TGTGCCAGCAGCGTGGATAGCGGGGGGGCTGCCAATGAGCAGTTCTTC.